The present entry profiles one TCR beta chain with its context. Sequencing used immunoSEQ multiplex PCR; TCRdb keeps in-frame clones, though not all of them. The sample records fewer than 65,000 clones, 94% being singletons. The data stem from a study of T cell changes during pregnancy in multiple sclerosis. The J segment lost 11 bases and the V segment lost 4 bases, leaving 5 bases of the junction unmatched. Germline CDR1 LGHNA, CDR2 YNFKEQ. CDR3 length: 12 residues. The rearrangement joins TRBV4-2 to TRBJ2-3; 8 bases fit TRBD2. The sample consisted of CD4+ T cells from peripheral blood mononuclear cells, taken in the third trimester of pregnancy. The clonotype comes from a female donor with multiple sclerosis, enrolled in a pregnancy study. The CDR3 DNA follows: TGTGCCAGCAGCCCAAGCGGGAGTGAGCAGTATTTT. Translation: CASSPSGSEQYF.